Reported below is one TCR beta chain. Libraries were prepared by immunoSEQ multiplex PCR; TCRdb keeps only in-frame clonotypes and omits some of them. Altogether 110,000 or so clones are present, approximately 90% being singletons, with the ten largest covering about 1.1%. The data belong to a study of blood T cell repertoires in COVID-19. Study overall: The origin of the acute and convalescent COVID-19 samples was the United States, Italy and Spain. Sample material is recorded as cDNA or gDNA derived from T cells, B-cell-depleted T cells, or PBMCs.

The CDR3 spans 20 residues. Germline trimming cut 2 bases from V and 3 bases from J; bases unmatched to any gene: 15. CDR1 is LGHDT and CDR2 is YNNKEL in the germline V gene (reference sequence). The clonotype comes from a human donor in a cohort sampled during active COVID-19. The chain joins TRBV3-1 (or the pseudogene TRBV3-2) to TRBJ2-3, with 12 bases fitting TRBD2. Sequenced input: peripheral blood. CDR3 DNA: TGTGCCAGCAGCCAACCCACTAGCGGGGGGCTCCGAGGGTTTACAGATACGCAGTATTTT. It encodes CASSQPTSGGLRGFTDTQYF.